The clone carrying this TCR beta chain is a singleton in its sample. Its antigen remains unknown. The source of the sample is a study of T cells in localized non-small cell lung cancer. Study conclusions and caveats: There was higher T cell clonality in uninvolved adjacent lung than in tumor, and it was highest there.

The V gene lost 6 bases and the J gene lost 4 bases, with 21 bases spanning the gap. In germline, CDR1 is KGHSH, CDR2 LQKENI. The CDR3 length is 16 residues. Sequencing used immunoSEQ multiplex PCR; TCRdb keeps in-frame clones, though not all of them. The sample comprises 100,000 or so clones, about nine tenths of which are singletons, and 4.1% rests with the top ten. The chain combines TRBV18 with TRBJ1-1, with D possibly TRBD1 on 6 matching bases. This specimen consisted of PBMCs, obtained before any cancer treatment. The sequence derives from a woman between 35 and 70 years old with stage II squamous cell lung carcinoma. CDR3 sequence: CASSRGAWGRITEAFF. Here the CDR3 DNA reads TGTGCCAGCTCCCGGGGGGCCTGGGGAAGGATCACTGAAGCTTTCTTT.